This entry lists 21 T cell receptor beta chains sequenced from one sample in a study of shared clonotypes between healthy human individuals. Generated by immunoSEQ multiplex PCR, the TCRdb table keeps only in-frame clones and is missing some. This table has under 600,000 clones, approximately 97% appearing once. Source material: naive CD4+ T cells sorted from blood. Subset noted: CD45RA+ positively selected. These receptors all come from a woman aged 25 to 45 in good health.

The V call is TRBV5-8, the J call TRBJ1-2; TRBD1 might be the D (6 bases). The ends were cut back, 4 bases at V and 1 base at J, with 14 bases in the middle. The CDR3 is made up of 15 amino acids. CDR1 is SGHTS and CDR2 is YDEGEE in the germline V gene. The CDR3 protein is CASSPGQMINYGYTF. CDR3 DNA sequence: TGTGCCAGCAGCCCGGGACAAATGATTAACTATGGCTACACCTTC.

This chain connects TRBV2 to TRBJ1-1, with 9 bases lining up with TRBD1. Unmatched junction bases numbered 1, after V lost 3 bases and J lost 8 bases. The CDR3 is 12 residues long. Germline-derived CDR1 and CDR2 are SNHLY and FYNNEI. CDR3 DNA sequence: TGTGCCAGCAGTGAGGGGACAGGGGAAGCTTTCTTT. Its protein is CASSEGTGEAFF.

Regarding this clone: One end of the junction fails to match germline, which may point to a read error. The V and J genes are TRBV2 and TRBJ2-7, with D possibly called TRBD1 or TRBD2 (5 bases each). In germline, CDR1 is SNHLY, CDR2 FYNNEI. The CDR3 loop spans 16 amino acids. CDR3 residues: CVSSEEPGRIWDEQYF. CDR3 nucleotide sequence: TGTGTCAGCAGTGAAGAACCGGGACGCATCTGGGACGAGCAGTACTTC.

CDR3 loop: CASSLGPGTDGAEQYF. The CDR3, as DNA: TGTGCCAGCAGCTTAGGCCCCGGGACAGATGGTGCCGAGCAGTACTTC. This chain links TRBV7-6 with TRBJ2-7; TRBD1 matches 7 bases. The V segment lost 1 base and the J segment 6 bases; nucleotides outside the gene matches: 12. In germline, CDR1 is SGHVS, CDR2 FNYEAQ. The CDR3 runs to 16 residues. The full variable domain, with the rest looked up from reference TRBV7-6 and TRBJ2-7, is GAGVSQSPRYKVTKRGQDVALRCDPISGHVSLYWYRQALGQGPEFLTYFNYEAQQDKSGLPNDRFSAERPEGSISTLTIQRTEQRDSAMYRCASSLGPGTDGAEQYFGPGTRLTVT.

The gene calls are TRBV28 and TRBJ1-5; 8 nucleotides agree with TRBD1. This CDR3 contains 14 residues. J gave up 7 bases and V 6 bases, and 8 bases lay outside the gene matches. Germline loops: CDR1 MDHEN, CDR2 SYDVKM. CDR3 sequence: CASSPGGAGQPQHF. In nucleotides, the CDR3 is TGTGCCAGCAGCCCAGGGGGCGCCGGACAGCCCCAGCATTTT.

V is TRBV19 and J is TRBJ2-2; 12 bases agree with TRBD2. V lost 4 bases, J lost 1 base, and 1 base stayed unmatched. The CDR3 is made up of 16 amino acids. Germline CDR1 LNHDA, CDR2 SQIVND (reference sequence). This chain's CDR3 is CASSTGLAGNTGELFF. The DNA of the CDR3 is TGTGCCAGTAGTACGGGACTAGCGGGGAACACCGGGGAGCTGTTTTTT.

The V and J genes are TRBV6-1 and TRBJ2-3, with TRBD2 as a possible D gene (6 bases). The CDR3 consists of 14 residues. V shed 2 bases and J shed 4 bases, with 10 bases lying between them. Germline V gene data show CDR1 as MNHNS and CDR2 as SASEGT. CDR3 protein: CASSESRGPDTQYF. CDR3 DNA sequence: TGTGCCAGCAGTGAATCGCGGGGCCCAGATACGCAGTATTTT.

The chain combines TRBV14 with TRBJ1-2; D gene unclear. The germline V gene has CDR1 SGHDN and CDR2 FVKESK. Trimming removed 4 bases at V and 9 bases at J, with 9 bases between. The CDR3 has 11 amino acids. The CDR3 bases are TGTGCCAGCAGCCTAAACGGGCGCTACACCTTC. This sequence encodes CASSLNGRYTF.

This clone was seen a single time. The junction and the germline gene differ at one end; a read error may be behind it. Other DNA sequences in this sample translate to the same CDR3. V gene TRBV4-1 combines with J gene TRBJ1-5; no clear D gene. Germline CDR1 MGHRA, CDR2 YSYEKL. The CDR3 is made up of 17 amino acids. For the CDR3, the DNA is TGCGCCAGTAGCCAAGAATTCTTCGGGCGGGTAGATCAGCCCCAGCATTTT. Its translation: CASSQEFFGRVDQPQHF.

The genes are TRBV9 and TRBJ2-5, with no clear D. Between the trimmed V and J ends, which lost 0 bases and 5 bases, there was a span of 8 bases. Looked up from germline, CDR1 is SGDLS and CDR2 is YYNGEE. The CDR3 runs to 13 residues. CDR3 bases: TGTGCCAGCAGCGTAGCCCCTTGGGAGACCCAGTACTTC. This translates into CASSVAPWETQYF.

V gene TRBV15 combines with J gene TRBJ2-1; 7 nucleotides agree with TRBD2. The germline V gene has CDR1 LNHNV and CDR2 YYDKDF (reference sequence). This CDR3 is built from 15 residues. With V trimmed by 8 bases and J by 6 bases, 13 bases remained unmatched. CDR3 in amino acids: CATPYGGRGGNEQFF. The CDR3 DNA is TGTGCCACCCCCTATGGCGGGAGAGGCGGCAATGAGCAGTTCTTC.

The V call is TRBV5-1, the J call TRBJ2-1; tentative D call: TRBD2 (7 bases). CDR3 length: 14 amino acids. The germline V gene encodes CDR1 SGHRS and CDR2 YFSETQ. V was clipped by 6 bases and J by 6 bases, with 16 bases between them. In nucleotides, the CDR3 is TGCGCCAGCACCTGGGGGGGCTTCCCCAATGAGCAGTTCTTC. Translated: CASTWGGFPNEQFF.

DNA of the CDR3: TGTGCCAGCAGCGCAGGAAGGGGCTCCTACGAGCAGTACTTC. It yields the protein CASSAGRGSYEQYF. This chain connects TRBV11-2 to TRBJ2-7, with a weak D call TRBD1 (5 bases). The CDR3 has 14 amino acids. Germline CDR1 and CDR2: SGHAT and FQNNGV. Trimming took 5 bases from V and 0 from J, leaving 11 bases between them.

The V gene is TRBV7-2, the J gene TRBJ2-1, with 7 bases identical to TRBD2. Germline V gene sequence: CDR1 SGHTA, CDR2 FQGNSA. The CDR3 spans 14 residues. J was trimmed by 7 bases and V by 0 bases; bases with no gene match: 3. CDR3 sequence: CASSLARGGNEQFF. DNA of the CDR3: TGTGCCAGCAGCTTAGCGAGGGGAGGGAATGAGCAGTTCTTC.

The rearrangement links TRBV6-6 to TRBJ1-1; no definite D call. The CDR3 contains 14 residues. V was trimmed by 7 bases and J by 0 bases, leaving 12 bases between them. CDR1 is MNHNY, CDR2 SVGAGI, per germline (reference sequence). CDR3 residues: CASTRMELNTEAFF. The DNA of the CDR3 is TGTGCCAGCACCAGGATGGAGTTGAACACTGAAGCTTTCTTT.

V is TRBV4-2 and J is TRBJ2-3, with D tentatively TRBD2 (5 bases). This CDR3 region has 16 residues. The germline V and J ends were trimmed by 0 bases and 2 bases, with 12 bases remaining between them. Looked up from germline, CDR1 is LGHNA and CDR2 is YNFKEQ. The CDR3 DNA sequence: TGTGCCAGCAGCCAAGATTTACGAGCGGACACAGATACGCAGTATTTT. Protein sequence: CASSQDLRADTDTQYF.

V gene TRBV11-3 combines with J gene TRBJ1-1; perhaps TRBD1 as D (6 bases). Per the germline V gene, CDR1 is SGHNT and CDR2 is YENEEA. The CDR3 is 13 amino acids. Trimming cost V 0 bases and J 8 bases, with 10 bases left between them. Here the CDR3 reads CASSLERDKEAFF. The CDR3 bases are TGTGCCAGCAGCTTAGAAAGGGACAAAGAAGCTTTCTTT.

V is TRBV10-3 and J is TRBJ1-2, with D possibly matching TRBD1 (5 bases). CDR3 length: 14 amino acids. Germline assignment: CDR1 ENHRY and CDR2 SYGVKD. Trimming removed 6 bases from V and 0 bases from J, with 11 bases in between. CDR3 DNA sequence: TGTGCCATCAGAGAACAGGTTTCTAACTATGGCTACACCTTC. The encoded protein is CAIREQVSNYGYTF.

The chain carries TRBV5-1 and TRBJ2-7, with TRBD2 matching 13 bases. The CDR3 contains 16 residues. Losses at the gene ends were 2 bases for V and 6 bases for J; bases not matched to a gene: 8. Germline CDR1 is SGHRS and CDR2 is YFSETQ. Written as DNA, the CDR3 is TGCGCCAGCAGCTTCGGACTAGCGGGAGAGTCAATCGAGCAGTACTTC. Amino acids: CASSFGLAGESIEQYF.

CDR3 in DNA: TGTGCCACCAGCAGAGCCCGGACAGGGGGCCACGAGCAGTACTTC. Its translation: CATSRARTGGHEQYF. The chain couples TRBV15 to TRBJ2-7; 11 bases are a match to TRBD1. V shed 1 base, J shed 5 bases, and the junction held 4 bases outside the gene matches. The CDR3 contains 15 residues. CDR1 and CDR2 from the germline V gene are LNHNV and YYDKDF (reference sequence).

The V call is TRBV11-1, the J call TRBJ2-5; D remains ambiguous. The DNA end is a closer match to TRBJ2-7, so the J assignment may be wrong. Germline-derived CDR1 and CDR2 are SGHAT and FQDESV (reference sequence). The CDR3 loop spans 14 amino acids. The CDR3 sequence: CASSQDGTLYEQYF. In DNA, the CDR3 is TGTGCCAGCAGCCAGGACGGTACCCTTTACGAGCAGTACTTC.